This TCR beta chain was obtained from a study of T cell repertoires in cytomegalovirus infection. Study in general: It was the public TCR beta signatures that indicated both CMV infection and matching HLA type. Notes on the study in general: Within the response measured ex vivo, HLA-C-restricted CMV-specific TCR beta clonotypes were dominant. Summed public TCR beta family frequency identified CMV carriers bearing the relevant HLA.

This clonotype was counted between two and nine times. The antigen is undetermined. Germline-derived CDR1 and CDR2 are MDHEN and SYDVKM. V was pared by 4 bases and J by 4 bases, with 7 bases between. CDR3 size: 12 residues. TCRdb reprocessed the reads with MiXCR, giving one entry per CDR3 protein. The table has more than 250,000 distinct CDR3 sequences, roughly 25% seen once. This chain links TRBV28 with TRBJ1-2; no definite D call. The clonotype originates from a human donor in good health (CMV status not recorded). Some clones in this sample may be carry-over from other donors' samples. The source material was cultured PBMCs, sampled from culture after CMV antigen stimulation. CDR3 DNA sequence: TGTGCCAGCAGTTCAACCCTCTATGGCTACACCTTC. Translated: CASSSTLYGYTF.